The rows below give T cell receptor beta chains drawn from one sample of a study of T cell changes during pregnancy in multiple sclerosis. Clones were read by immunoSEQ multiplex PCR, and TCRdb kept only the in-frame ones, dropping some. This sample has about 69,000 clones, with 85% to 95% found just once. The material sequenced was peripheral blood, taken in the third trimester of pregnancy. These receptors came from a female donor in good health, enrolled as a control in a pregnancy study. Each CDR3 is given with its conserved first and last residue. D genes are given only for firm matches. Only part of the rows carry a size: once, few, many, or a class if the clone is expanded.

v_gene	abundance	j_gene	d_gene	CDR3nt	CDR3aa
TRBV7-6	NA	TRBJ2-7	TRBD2	TGTGCCAGCAGCTTAGATCAACCGGGGCCGGGGGGGGAGCAGTACTTC	CASSLDQPGPGGEQYF
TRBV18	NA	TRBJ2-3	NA	TGTGCCAGCTCAACCTACCAGGGCGGAGATACGCAGTATTTT	CASSTYQGGDTQYF
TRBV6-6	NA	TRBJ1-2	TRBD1	TGTGCCAGCAGTACGCACCGGGACAGGATGTATGGCTACACCTTC	CASSTHRDRMYGYTF
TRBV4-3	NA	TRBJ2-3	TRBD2	TGCGCCAGCAGCCAAGACGGCGGGAGCGGGCTAGATACGCAGTATTTT	CASSQDGGSGLDTQYF
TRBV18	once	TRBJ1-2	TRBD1	TGTGCCAGCTCACTTGGACAGGGGGGAAATGGCTACACCTTC	CASSLGQGGNGYTF
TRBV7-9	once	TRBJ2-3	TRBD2	TGTGCCAGCAGCCAAGCGGGAAGCACAGATACGCAGTATTTT	CASSQAGSTDTQYF
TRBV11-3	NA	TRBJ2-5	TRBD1	TGTGCCAGCAGCGAAACAGGGGCAGAGACCCAGTACTTC	CASSETGAETQYF
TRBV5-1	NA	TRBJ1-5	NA	TGCGCCAGCAGCCTGGAAGGGGGGGGTCAGCCCCAGCATTTT	CASSLEGGGQPQHF
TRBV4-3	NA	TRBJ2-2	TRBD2	TGCGCCAGCAGCCATCCACCGGCGGGAGGGTCAGGCGGGGAGCTGTTTTTT	CASSHPPAGGSGGELFF
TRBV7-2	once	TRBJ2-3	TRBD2	TGTGCCAGCAGCTTAATCTCCGGGAGGAGTACAGATACGCAGTATTTT	CASSLISGRSTDTQYF
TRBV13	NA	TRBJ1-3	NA	TGTGCCAGCAGCTCACGGGAGGGGGGAAACACCATATATTTT	CASSSREGGNTIYF
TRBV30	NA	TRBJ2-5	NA	TGTGCCTGGAGTGTATCGAGTGAGACCCAGTACTTC	CAWSVSSETQYF
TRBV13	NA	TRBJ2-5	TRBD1	TGTGCCAGCAGCCCCCAAGACAGGGTAGAGACCCAGTACTTC	CASSPQDRVETQYF
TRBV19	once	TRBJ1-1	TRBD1	TGTGCCAACCCTACAGGGGGAACTTTCTTT	CANPTGGTFF
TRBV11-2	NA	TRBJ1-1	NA	TGTGCCAGCAGCTTAGATTCCACAGCGAACACTGAAGCTTTCTTT	CASSLDSTANTEAFF
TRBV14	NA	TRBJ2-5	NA	TGTGCCAGCAGCCTGGAGGTCCAAGAGACCCAGTACTTC	CASSLEVQETQYF
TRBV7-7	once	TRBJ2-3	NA	TGTGCTAGCAGCTTAGCTAGCTCACTTAGCACAGATACGCAGTATTTT	CASSLASSLSTDTQYF
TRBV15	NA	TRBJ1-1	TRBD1	TGTGCCACCAGCAGCGGGACAGGGAAAATGAACACTGAAGCTTTCTTT	CATSSGTGKMNTEAFF
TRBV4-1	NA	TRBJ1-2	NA	TGCGCCAGCAGCCGGACACAGGGTATACACAATGGCTACACCTTC	CASSRTQGIHNGYTF
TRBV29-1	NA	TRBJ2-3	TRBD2	TGCAGCGGTTTTCTAGCGGGGGCCACAGATACGCAGTATTTT	CSGFLAGATDTQYF
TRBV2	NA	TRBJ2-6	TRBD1	TGTGCCAGCAGGCCCGGGACAGGGGGCTCTGGGGCCAACGTCCTGACTTTC	CASRPGTGGSGANVLTF
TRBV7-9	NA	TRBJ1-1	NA	TGTGCCAGCAGCTTAGCTAGAGGGTTGGTACACCGGGGAGCCTATAAAGCTTTCTTT	CASSLARGLVHRGAYKAFF
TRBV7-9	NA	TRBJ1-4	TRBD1	TGTGCCAGCAGCGAGGGACAGGGAGTCGCAACTAATGAAAAACTGTTTTTT	CASSEGQGVATNEKLFF
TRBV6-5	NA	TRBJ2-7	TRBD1	TGTGCCAGCAGGAAACAGGGGTCGAGCTCCTACGAGCAGTACTTC	CASRKQGSSSYEQYF